This T cell receptor beta chain is drawn from a study of cytomegalovirus exposure and HLA in healthy donors. Overall study: The 130 or so validation repertoires, a later analysis reported, used the same platform as the 666 first-cohort repertoires. Study findings and constraints: A few CMV-associated chains were confirmed in vitro to be specific for CMV antigens. Most TCRs appeared rarely, but some public TCRs recurred in many donors. Reported performance of the classifier showed diagnosis of cytomegalovirus status with high specificity and sensitivity.

As to this clone: Antigen specificity is unknown.

Repertoires were generated with immunoSEQ multiplex PCR, while TCRdb's copy carries only in-frame clones and drops some. The table records about 260,000 clones, about 92% of them present only once. The germline V gene encodes CDR1 MDHEN and CDR2 SYDVKM. The CDR3 contains 14 residues. With 2 bases clipped from V and 3 bases from J, the junction kept 3 bases outside the gene matches. Sample: PBMCs. This chain joins TRBV28 and TRBJ2-7; 8 nucleotides align to TRBD1. This sequence was found in a woman aged 30 to 39 in good health and CMV-seronegative. CDR3 amino acids: CASSLVTGVYEQYF. The DNA of the CDR3 is TGTGCCAGCAGTTTAGTGACAGGGGTCTACGAGCAGTACTTC.